The clone carrying this T cell receptor beta chain was recorded many times. What it binds is unknown. There are 16 residues in the CDR3. CDR1 is MGHRA, CDR2 YSYEKL, per germline. With 4 bases clipped from V and 4 bases from J, the junction kept 8 bases outside the gene matches. The TCR beta CDR3 regions underwent amplification using RNA transcripts as the source. The HTBI primer set was used in a first-round RT-PCR of the TCR CDR3. TCRdb redid the calling of the multiplex PCR reads with MiXCR, one entry per CDR3 protein. This repertoire shows about 290,000 distinct CDR3 sequences, about an eighth found once; its top ten account for approximately 7.8%. This sample stems from a study of T cells in Graves' hyperthyroidism and ophthalmopathy. Study-wide context: Peripheral blood was drawn at first diagnosis, prior to all treatment. General study results and limits: Blood also contained most expanded thyroid clonotypes above 0.001.

The gene calls are TRBV4-1 and TRBJ1-5; 9 nucleotides match TRBD1. This TCR was sampled from a woman aged 25 to 39 with Graves' hyperthyroidism that later progressed to Graves' ophthalmopathy. Sequencing used blood. The CDR3 coding sequence is TGCGCCAGCAGCCTTACAGTTGGGACAGGGAATCAGCCCCAGCATTTT. This codes for CASSLTVGTGNQPQHF.